This TCR beta chain comes out of a study of cytomegalovirus exposure and HLA in healthy donors listed by TCRdb under 2017. At the level of the whole study: According to an earlier analysis of a few hundred of the donors, about 179 million T cells yielded 90 million to 130 million unique TCR beta sequences and about 300 Gb of sequence data. An early release that covered roughly 600 HLA-typed donors contained about 300 gigabases of sequencing data and 70 million to 100 million unique TCR sequences. Of the 300 to 500 genotyped donors, approximately 81% were placed in the genetic ancestry cluster associated with self-reported Caucasian donors. The aim of the study was to test whether cataloging public T cell receptors could identify signatures of past pathogen exposure. The study used immunosequencing to profile the T cell repertoires of approximately 650 subjects and linked those repertoires to cytomegalovirus serostatus. A separate validation cohort of about 110 different subjects was used in addition to the 666-subject first cohort. The study combined high-throughput TCR immunosequencing, statistical association of individual TCRs with disease status, and machine learning to predict cytomegalovirus infection status. To study patterns of TCR occurrence, a later analysis re-analyzed previously published TCR beta repertoires from 500 to 850 donors and added high-resolution HLA genotyping. Rather than drawing on any new phenotypic data, the later analysis identified candidate immune exposures from TCR beta sequences and the way those sequences occurred across donors. To decide whether each TCR beta V gene segment behaved as functional or pseudogenic, an earlier analysis of some 600 of the donors relied on high-throughput TCR beta sequencing. Donor age, sex, ethnicity and CMV serostatus were compiled alongside the repertoire data. A later genetic analysis used genome-wide SNP genotypes for about three fifths of the 666 donors, treating that subset as a discovery cohort. All discovery cohort repertoires had been generated using a single sequencing platform. Class I and class II HLA loci were covered by the typing at four-digit resolution. Typing coverage differed by locus: A, B, C, DRB1 and DQB1 were typed in roughly 629-640 donors, DQA1 in 500 to 550, DPA1 in 600 to 610, and DPB1 in 400 to 480. Roughly 5 DR-DQ haplotypes were handled as single units for association and clustering because linkage in the cohort was strong. On average, around 200,000 unique TCR beta nucleotide sequences were sequenced per donor among fewer than 500 genotyped donors of the cohort, with 15% to 20% of those sequences being non-productive.

Summary of the overall study and its limitations: A later analysis reported that several top co-occurrence clusters appeared linked to parvovirus B19, influenza, CMV and Epstein-Barr virus. In a later analysis, the rate of TCR association differed among HLA loci, with DRB1 alleles having the most associated TCRs and HLA-C alleles having the fewest. According to a later genetic analysis, donors in an Asian-associated ancestry cluster had fewer N-insertions in productive TCRs than the approximately 610-donor mean. At a false discovery rate of 0.05, a later analysis linked under 20,000 TCR beta sequences to specific HLA alleles. Across donors, most TCR sequences were observed very rarely, whereas some public TCRs were present in many individuals. Sequencing depth was assumed to be roughly uniform across donors in the presence/absence analyses, though that assumption may not hold. Only TCR beta chains were sequenced in this cohort, and the absence of alpha or paired-chain data limited detectable features. A further reported finding was that TCR beta sequences accurately predicted the HLA-A and HLA-B alleles for most subjects in the first cohort. CMV serostatus was the only immune exposure information available for the cohort. In a later analysis, HLA-associated TCR beta chains were found to be more clonally expanded and to have lower generation probabilities than equally common non-associated chains. About 15 rarely observed V segments, including chromosome 9 orphons, were excluded from the earlier analysis of some 590 of the donors because counts were too low. An association between a missense DCLRE1C variant and V-gene and J-gene trimming of TCR beta chains was found in a later genetic analysis and replicated in an independent cohort. A total of around 150 TCR beta chains were listed by the study as associated with cytomegalovirus. When HLA alleles, especially DR and DQ, strongly co-occurred, TCR associations were difficult to assign to individual alleles. Cytomegalovirus status was reported to be diagnosed by the classifier with high specificity and sensitivity in both the original and validation cohorts. Most CMV-associated TCR beta chains appeared to be HLA-restricted in a later analysis, and the HLA associations seemed to be driven largely by CMV exposure. Linkage disequilibrium might explain the correlated functional status among segregating V segments, but an unknown experimental factor could not be excluded. A cluster of highly shared sequence variants was judged likely to represent a technical artifact of the sequencing pipeline. Because HLA typing was missing for some donors at each locus, association tests included only the typed subset. In an earlier analysis of some 500 of the donors, most TCR beta V segments appeared in productive rearrangements about 87% or about 30% of the time, broadly matching IMGT annotations. The authors suggested that the approach could potentially be extended to other disease states and immunological phenotypes. The 87-base-pair reads could not distinguish some IMGT-functional V segments, including TRBV6-2 and TRBV6-3, so those segments were excluded. A few of the identified cytomegalovirus-associated TCR beta chains were confirmed in vitro to be specific for cytomegalovirus antigens.

Libraries were made using the immunoSEQ multiplex PCR assay. For the multiplex PCR, a mixture combining 60 forward primers for TCR Vbeta segments and 13 reverse primers for TCR Jbeta segments was used. A multiplex PCR assay on genomic DNA amplified the CDR3 region of rearranged TCR beta genes. Amplified TCR beta libraries were sequenced as 87-base-pair reads on the Illumina HiSeq System. Regarding the original processing steps: A later analysis tallied around 82 million unique TCR beta chains across the 650 to 750 repertoires, and approximately 11 million of those chains were shared by two or more donors. Raw reads were error-corrected and collapsed into unique sequences with a nearest-neighbor algorithm that merged closely related sequences to remove PCR and sequencing errors. V, D and J gene segments were assigned by aligning CDR3 sequences to IMGT reference sequences. For a sequence to be retained, a match of at least six nucleotides was required to both a V gene segment and a J gene segment. A rearrangement was called productive if the CDR3 had no stop codons and remained in frame with V and J, and every other rearrangement was called non-productive. Following IMGT convention, CDR3 was defined as the stretch from the second conserved V-encoded cysteine up to the conserved J-encoded phenylalanine. Sequences without an unambiguous match to a single V gene segment were excluded from the earlier analysis of a few hundred of the donors. In an earlier analysis of roughly 500 of the donors, V segments were called functional above 56.7% productive rearrangements and were called segregating when the between-donor standard deviation exceeded 5%. A statistical classification framework was built to diagnose cytomegalovirus status from the catalog of TCR beta chain sequences. In a later analysis, TCR nucleotide sequences were compared against IMGT/GENE-DB human TR gene sequences so that V and J genes could be assigned. A later analysis assigned CDR3 sequences and most-parsimonious VDJ recombination scenarios with the TCRdist pipeline. In a later analysis, each TCR beta chain was defined by its CDR3 amino acid sequence together with its V-gene family, and reads lacking a unique V-gene family were excluded. A later analysis removed several hundred highly shared, low-generation-probability nucleotide sequences to deal with suspected cross-contamination and a sequencing artifact. A later analysis calculated a clonal expansion index for each public chain from normalized within-repertoire ranks of inferred template counts. In a later analysis, generation probabilities were computed with a VDJ recombination model fitted to out-of-frame rearrangements, and the resulting probabilities were checked against IGoR. In a later analysis, hypergeometric tests were used to score TCR-TCR, TCR-HLA and TCR-CMV co-occurrence, with a repertoire-size bias correction applied to TCR pairs. False discovery rates were estimated in a later analysis by permuting HLA or CMV assignments 20 times. In a later analysis, co-occurring TCRs were grouped using DBSCAN, with TCRdist sequence similarity added in when clustering inside HLA-allele-positive subsets. Co-occurrence clustering excluded repertoires with fewer than 30,000 or more than 120,000 public chains, plus five with anomalous nucleotide sharing. Sourced from immuneACCESS, this table was stored by TCRdb with only in-frame sequences that have V and J called. A share of the clones is absent; for the studies checked, an unresolved V gene accounts for under half, and the remainder has no known explanation. V and J calls and clone size are as listed in that table; D and trimming were resolved from the DNA. Counted in this sample were about 190,000 clones; 60% to 80% of them appeared once. The top ten clonotypes cover roughly 1.5% of the sample.

About this clone: Its recognized antigen is unknown. Base qualities are not at hand, and no much larger clone is one base apart.

The CDR3, cysteine through phenylalanine, is 12 amino acids long. This entry keeps only the CDR3 DNA: 36 bases, framed from base 1. CDR1 SGHRS and CDR2 YFSETQ were looked up in the germline V gene. The junction shows trimming of 4 bases on V and 13 bases on J, plus 15 bases between the germline ends. The cohort comprised several hundred healthy bone marrow donors. Cohort members were all nominally healthy when sampled, although unrecorded immune exposures were likely present. The donor tested CMV seronegative and was one of the 352 seronegative cohort members. Each donor provided a peripheral blood sample, and peripheral blood mononuclear cells were used for TCR beta sequencing. The Qiagen DNeasy Blood Extraction Kit was used to extract genomic DNA from the blood cell samples.

The material sequenced was PBMCs. The sequence was collected from a woman aged 18-29 years in good health and CMV-seronegative. The sequence joins TRBV5-1 to TRBJ2-1; the D gene is unclear. The CDR3 in this case is CASSPHGEEQFF. The DNA sequence is TGCGCCAGCAGCCCCCACGGAGAAGAACAGTTCTTC.